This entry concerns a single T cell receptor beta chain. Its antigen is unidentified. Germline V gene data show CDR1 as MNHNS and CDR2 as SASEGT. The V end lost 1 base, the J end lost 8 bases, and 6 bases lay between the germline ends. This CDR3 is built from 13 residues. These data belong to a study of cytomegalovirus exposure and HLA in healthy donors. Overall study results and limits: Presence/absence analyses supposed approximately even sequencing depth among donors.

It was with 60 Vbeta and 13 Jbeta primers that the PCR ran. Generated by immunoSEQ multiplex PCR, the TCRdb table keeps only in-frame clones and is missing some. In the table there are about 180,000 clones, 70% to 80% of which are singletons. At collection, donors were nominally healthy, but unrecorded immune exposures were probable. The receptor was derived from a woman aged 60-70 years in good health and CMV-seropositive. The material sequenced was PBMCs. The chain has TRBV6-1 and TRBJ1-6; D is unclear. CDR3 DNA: TGTGCCAGCAGTGAAGTTGTAGATTCACCCCTCCACTTT. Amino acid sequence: CASSEVVDSPLHF.